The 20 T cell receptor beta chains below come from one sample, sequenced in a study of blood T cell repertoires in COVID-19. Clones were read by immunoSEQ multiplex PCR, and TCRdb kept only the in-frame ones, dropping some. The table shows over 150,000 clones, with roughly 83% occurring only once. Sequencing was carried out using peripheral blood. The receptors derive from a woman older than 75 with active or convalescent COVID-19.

The CDR3 loop reads CASSRTGVGGYTF. CDR3 coding DNA: TGTGCCAGCAGTCGGACAGGGGTAGGAGGCTACACCTTC. The chain is built from TRBV12-3 or TRBV12-4 and TRBJ1-2; 9 bases map to TRBD1. This CDR3 is 13 amino acids long. Trimming removed 5 bases from V and 8 bases from J; junction bases left unmatched: 6.

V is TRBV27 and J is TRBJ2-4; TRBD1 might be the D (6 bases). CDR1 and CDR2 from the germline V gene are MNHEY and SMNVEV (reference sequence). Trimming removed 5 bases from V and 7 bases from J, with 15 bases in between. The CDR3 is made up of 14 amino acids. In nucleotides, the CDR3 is TGTGCCAGCAGTCCCCAGGGGTGGATGAACATTCAGTACTTC. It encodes CASSPQGWMNIQYF.

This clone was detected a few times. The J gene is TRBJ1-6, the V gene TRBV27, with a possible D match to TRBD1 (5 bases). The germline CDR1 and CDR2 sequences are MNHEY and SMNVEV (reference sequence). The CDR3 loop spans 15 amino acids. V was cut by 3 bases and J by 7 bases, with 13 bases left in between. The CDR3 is CASSFEGRGNSPLHF. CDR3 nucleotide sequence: TGTGCCAGCAGTTTCGAAGGACGGGGGAATTCACCCCTCCACTTT.

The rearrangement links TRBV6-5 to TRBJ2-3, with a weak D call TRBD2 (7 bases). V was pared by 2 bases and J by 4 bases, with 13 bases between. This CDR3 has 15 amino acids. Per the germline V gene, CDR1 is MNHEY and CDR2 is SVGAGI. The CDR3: CASSYGGGRADTQYF. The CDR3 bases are TGTGCCAGCAGTTACGGGGGGGGCAGGGCAGATACGCAGTATTTT.

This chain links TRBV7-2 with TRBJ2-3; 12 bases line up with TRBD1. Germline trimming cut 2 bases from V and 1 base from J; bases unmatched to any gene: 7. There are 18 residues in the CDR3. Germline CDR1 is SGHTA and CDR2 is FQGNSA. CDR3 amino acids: CASSLWGTGGAGTDTQYF. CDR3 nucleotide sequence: TGTGCCAGCAGCTTATGGGGGACAGGGGGCGCGGGCACAGATACGCAGTATTTT.

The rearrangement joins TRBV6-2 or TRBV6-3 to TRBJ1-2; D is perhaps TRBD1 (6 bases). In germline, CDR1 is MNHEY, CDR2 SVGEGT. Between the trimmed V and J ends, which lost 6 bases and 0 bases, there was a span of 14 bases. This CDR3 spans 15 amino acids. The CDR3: CASSHRGASNYGYTF. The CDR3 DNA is TGTGCCAGCAGCCATCGGGGGGCTTCTAACTATGGCTACACCTTC.

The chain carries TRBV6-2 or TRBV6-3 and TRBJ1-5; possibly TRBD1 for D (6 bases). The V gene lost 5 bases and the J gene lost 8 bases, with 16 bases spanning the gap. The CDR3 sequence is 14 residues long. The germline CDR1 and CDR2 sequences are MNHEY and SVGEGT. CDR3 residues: CASSPLGAREPQHF. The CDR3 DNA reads TGTGCCAGCAGTCCCTTGGGGGCTAGGGAGCCCCAGCATTTT.

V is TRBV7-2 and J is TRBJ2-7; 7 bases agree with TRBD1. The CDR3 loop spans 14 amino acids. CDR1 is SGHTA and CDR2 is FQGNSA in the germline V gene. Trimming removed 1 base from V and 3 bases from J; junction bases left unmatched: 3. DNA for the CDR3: TGTGCCAGCAGCTTAGAGGGGGCGGGCTACGAGCAGTACTTC. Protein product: CASSLEGAGYEQYF. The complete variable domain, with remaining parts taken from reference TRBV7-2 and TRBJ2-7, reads GAGVSQSPSNKVTEKGKDVELRCDPISGHTALYWYRQSLGQGLEFLIYFQGNSAPDKSGLPSDRFSAERTGGSVSTLTIQRTQQEDSAVYLCASSLEGAGYEQYFGPGTRLTVT.

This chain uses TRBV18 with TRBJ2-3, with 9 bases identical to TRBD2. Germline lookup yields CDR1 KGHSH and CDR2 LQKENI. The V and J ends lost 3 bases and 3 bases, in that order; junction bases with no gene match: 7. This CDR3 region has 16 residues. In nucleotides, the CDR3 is TGTGCCAGCTCACCCCTTAGCGGGGGCAATACAGATACGCAGTATTTT. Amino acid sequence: CASSPLSGGNTDTQYF. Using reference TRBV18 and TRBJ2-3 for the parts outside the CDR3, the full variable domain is NAGVMQNPRHLVRRRGQEARLRCSPMKGHSHVYWYRQLPEEGLKFMVYLQKENIIDESGMPKERFSAEFPKEGPSILRIQQVVRGDSAAYFCASSPLSGGNTDTQYFGPGTRLTVL.

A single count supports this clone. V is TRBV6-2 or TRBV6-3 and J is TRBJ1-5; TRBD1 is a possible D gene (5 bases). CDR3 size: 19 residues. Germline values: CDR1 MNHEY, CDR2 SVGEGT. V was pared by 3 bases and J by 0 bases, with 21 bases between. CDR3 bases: TGTGCCAGCAGTTATGACCGGGGAGGGACGTCATATAGCAATCAGCCCCAGCATTTT. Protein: CASSYDRGGTSYSNQPQHF.

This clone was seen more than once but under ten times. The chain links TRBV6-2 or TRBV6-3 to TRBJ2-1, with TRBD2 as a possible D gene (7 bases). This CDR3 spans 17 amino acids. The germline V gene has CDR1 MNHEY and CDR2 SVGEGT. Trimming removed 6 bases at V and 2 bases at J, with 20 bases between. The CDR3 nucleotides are TGTGCCAGCAGCACGCCGGCCGGGGGGCCAGCCTACAATGAGCAGTTCTTC. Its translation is CASSTPAGGPAYNEQFF.

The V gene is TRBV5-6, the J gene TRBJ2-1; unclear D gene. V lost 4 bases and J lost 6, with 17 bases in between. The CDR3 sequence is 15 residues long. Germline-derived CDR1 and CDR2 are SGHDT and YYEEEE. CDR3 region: CASSLNPGPFNEQFF. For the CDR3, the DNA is TGTGCCAGCAGCCTTAATCCGGGTCCCTTCAATGAGCAGTTCTTC.

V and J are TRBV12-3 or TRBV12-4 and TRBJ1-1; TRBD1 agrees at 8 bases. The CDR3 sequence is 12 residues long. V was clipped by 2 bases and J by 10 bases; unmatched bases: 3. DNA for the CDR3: TGTGCCAGCAGTTTAAGCAGGGGGCGAGCTTTCTTT. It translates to CASSLSRGRAFF.

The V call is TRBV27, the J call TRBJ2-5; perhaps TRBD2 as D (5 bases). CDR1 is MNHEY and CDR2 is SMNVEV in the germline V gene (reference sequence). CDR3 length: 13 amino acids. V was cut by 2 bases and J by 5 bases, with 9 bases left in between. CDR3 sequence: CASSLQRRETQYF. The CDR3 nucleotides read TGTGCCAGCAGTTTACAAAGGAGGGAGACCCAGTACTTC.

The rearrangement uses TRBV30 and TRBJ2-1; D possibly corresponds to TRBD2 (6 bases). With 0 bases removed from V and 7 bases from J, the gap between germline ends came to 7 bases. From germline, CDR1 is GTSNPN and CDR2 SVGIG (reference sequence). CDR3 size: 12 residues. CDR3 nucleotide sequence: TGTGCCTGGAGTGTGGCGGGGAATGAGCAGTTCTTC. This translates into CAWSVAGNEQFF.

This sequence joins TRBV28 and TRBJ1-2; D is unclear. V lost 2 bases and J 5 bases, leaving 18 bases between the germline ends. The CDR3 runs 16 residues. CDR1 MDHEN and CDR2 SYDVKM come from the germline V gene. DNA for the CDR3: TGTGCCAGCAGTTTAGATTCCGACGGCACGGGTTATGGCTACACCTTC. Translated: CASSLDSDGTGYGYTF.

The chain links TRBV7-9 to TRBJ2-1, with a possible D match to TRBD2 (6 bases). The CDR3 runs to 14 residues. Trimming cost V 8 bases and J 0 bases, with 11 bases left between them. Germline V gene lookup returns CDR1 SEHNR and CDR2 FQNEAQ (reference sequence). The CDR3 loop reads CASGGLSSYNEQFF. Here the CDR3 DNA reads TGTGCCAGCGGGGGACTTAGCTCCTACAATGAGCAGTTCTTC.

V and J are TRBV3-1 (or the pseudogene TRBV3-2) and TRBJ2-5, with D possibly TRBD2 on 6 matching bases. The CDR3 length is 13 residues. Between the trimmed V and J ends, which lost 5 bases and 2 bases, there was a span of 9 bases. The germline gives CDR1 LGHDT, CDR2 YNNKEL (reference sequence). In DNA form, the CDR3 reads TGTGCCAGCAGCAGGGACTCTCAAGAGACCCAGTACTTC. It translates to CASSRDSQETQYF.

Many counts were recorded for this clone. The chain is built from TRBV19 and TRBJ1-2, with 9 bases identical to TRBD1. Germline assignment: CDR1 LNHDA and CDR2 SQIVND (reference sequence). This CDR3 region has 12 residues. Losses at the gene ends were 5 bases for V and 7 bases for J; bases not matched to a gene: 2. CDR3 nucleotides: TGTGCCAGTAGTCCGGGACAGGGTGGCTACACCTTC. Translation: CASSPGQGGYTF.

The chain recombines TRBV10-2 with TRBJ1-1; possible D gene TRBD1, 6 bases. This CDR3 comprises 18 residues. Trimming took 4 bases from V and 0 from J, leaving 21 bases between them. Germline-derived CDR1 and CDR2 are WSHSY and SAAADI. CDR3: CASSGGEQGANLNTEAFF. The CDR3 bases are TGCGCCAGCAGTGGGGGAGAACAGGGCGCTAACTTGAACACTGAAGCTTTCTTT.